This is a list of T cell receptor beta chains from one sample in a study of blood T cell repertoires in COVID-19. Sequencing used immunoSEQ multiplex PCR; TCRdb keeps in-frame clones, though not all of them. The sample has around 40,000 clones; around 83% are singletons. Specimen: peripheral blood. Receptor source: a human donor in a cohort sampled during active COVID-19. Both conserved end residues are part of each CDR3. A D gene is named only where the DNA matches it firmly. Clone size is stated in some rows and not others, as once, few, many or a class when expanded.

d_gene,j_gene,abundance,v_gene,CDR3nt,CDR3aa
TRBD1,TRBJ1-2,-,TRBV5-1,TGCGCCAGCAGCCAACTGGACAGGGGCCGAGGCTACACCTTC,CASSQLDRGRGYTF
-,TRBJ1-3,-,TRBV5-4,TGTGCCAGCAGCTTGAACGGACACTCTGGAAACACCATATATTTT,CASSLNGHSGNTIYF
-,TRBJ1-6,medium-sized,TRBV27,TGTGCCAGCAGGGGCGGGAATTCACCCCTCCACTTT,CASRGGNSPLHF
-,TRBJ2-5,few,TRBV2,TGTGCCAGCAGAGCGTTGTCGGAAGAGACCCAGTACTTC,CASRALSEETQYF
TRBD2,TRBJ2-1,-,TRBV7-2,TGTGCCAGCAGCTTAGGGCGGGGGAGGGGCAATGAGCAGTTCTTC,CASSLGRGRGNEQFF
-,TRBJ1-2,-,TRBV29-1,TGCAGCATATCCCCGGACATGTCCGGATATGGCTACACCTTC,CSISPDMSGYGYTF
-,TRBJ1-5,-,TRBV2,TGTGCCAGCAGATCCGGTTCAAGCGGCAATCAGCCCCAGCATTTT,CASRSGSSGNQPQHF
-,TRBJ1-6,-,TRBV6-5,TGTGCCAGCAGTTACTCGCGGCGTTCACCCCTCCACTTT,CASSYSRRSPLHF
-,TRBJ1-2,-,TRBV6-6,TGTGCCAGCAGTACGGGGGAGGGGACGGGTGGCTACACCTTC,CASSTGEGTGGYTF
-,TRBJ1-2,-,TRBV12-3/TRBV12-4,TGTGCCAGCAGCCGGGGGGGCACCTATGGCTACACCTTC,CASSRGGTYGYTF
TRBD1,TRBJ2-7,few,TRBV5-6,TGTGCCAGCAGCTTAGGGACAGTTACCTACGAGCAGTACTTC,CASSLGTVTYEQYF
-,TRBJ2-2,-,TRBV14,TGTGCCAGCAGTCAAGGGAGGTACACCGGGGAGCTGTTTTTT,CASSQGRYTGELFF
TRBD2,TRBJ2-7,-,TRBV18,TGTGCCAGCTCACCAAGGACTAGCGACTACGAGCAGTACTTC,CASSPRTSDYEQYF
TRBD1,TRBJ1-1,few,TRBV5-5,TGTGCCAGCACAAGGGGGCACACTGAAGCTTTCTTT,CASTRGHTEAFF
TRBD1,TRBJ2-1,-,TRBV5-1,TGCGCCAGCAGCTTGGGACAGGGGGCGAGCTCCTACAATGAGCAGTTCTTC,CASSLGQGASSYNEQFF
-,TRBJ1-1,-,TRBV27,TGTGCCAGCACCCCCCCCGGGATGAACACTGAAGCTTTCTTT,CASTPPGMNTEAFF
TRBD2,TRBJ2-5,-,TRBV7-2,TGTGCCAGCAGCCCCAGCGGGGTCCAAGAGACCCAGTACTTC,CASSPSGVQETQYF
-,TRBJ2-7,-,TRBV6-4,TGTGCCAGCAGTGACTCCGAAGGGGGGGTAGCAAGGTCCTACGAGCAGTACTTC,CASSDSEGGVARSYEQYF
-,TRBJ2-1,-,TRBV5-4,TGTGCCAGCAGCTTGGGCGGCGGGGTCGAATACAATGAGCAGTTCTTC,CASSLGGGVEYNEQFF
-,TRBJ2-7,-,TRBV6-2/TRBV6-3,TGTGCCAGCAGTGTGACTAGTGCTAGCCCACTTTACGAGCAGTACTTC,CASSVTSASPLYEQYF
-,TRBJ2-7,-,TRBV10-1,TGCGCCAGCAGGGGATACACAGGGCAGGATTACTACGAGCAGTACTTC,CASRGYTGQDYYEQYF
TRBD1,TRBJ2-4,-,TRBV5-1,TGCGCCAGCAGTGGGATGACAGGGGATCAGGCCCGGACCAAAAACATTCAGTACTTC,CASSGMTGDQARTKNIQYF
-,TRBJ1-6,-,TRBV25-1,TGTGCCAGCAGTGATCCCGCACGGGTTTCACCCCTCCACTTT,CASSDPARVSPLHF
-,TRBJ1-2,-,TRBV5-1,TGCGCCAGCAGCTTGGACAGGGAGACCAACTATGGCTACACCTTC,CASSLDRETNYGYTF
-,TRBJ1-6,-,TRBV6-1,TGTGCCAGCAGTGAATTTGGGACACCCTATAATTCACCCCTCCACTTT,CASSEFGTPYNSPLHF
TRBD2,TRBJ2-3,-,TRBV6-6,TGTGCCAGCAGTTACGGGGCGGGGGAGACAGATACGCAGTATTTT,CASSYGAGETDTQYF
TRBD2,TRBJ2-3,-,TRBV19,TGTGCCAGTAAAAATAGCGGGGGGGCAAATACGCAGTATTTT,CASKNSGGANTQYF
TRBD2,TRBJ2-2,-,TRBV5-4,TGTGCCAGCAGCATCCGACTAGCGGGGTCGGATGAGCTGTTTTTT,CASSIRLAGSDELFF